These 16 T cell receptor gamma chains share one sample of origin, sequenced in a study of γδ T cells in repeated Plasmodium falciparum infection (dated by TCRdb to the early 2020s). The protocol used for the library was multiplex PCR. The reads were generated on an Illumina MiSeq. TCRdb reanalyzed the public reads with the CATT caller, and identical DNA sequences were merged afterwards. In this sample the table shows around 24,000 gamma-chain clones, about 3% of which occur a single time. Approximately 30% of the sample belongs to the ten largest clones. For bulk TCR repertoire analysis, Vgamma9/Vdelta2+ and Vdelta2-negative gammadelta T cell populations were isolated by flow sorting from peripheral blood mononuclear cells. The sample comprised gamma-delta T cells from blood. Source of these receptors: a pool of human donors (malaria-infected and uninfected, not separated).

This clone was observed a handful of times. This likely traces to a read error, being one base from a far larger clone. The same CDR3 also results from other DNA sequences found in this sample. V is TRGV9 and J is TRGJ1 or TRGJ2. TCRdb offers no J gene call, so here the DNA was matched to germline to obtain one. This CDR3 spans 18 amino acids. Germline CDR1 reads GITISATS; CDR2 reads ISYDGTV (reference sequence). CDR3 DNA: TGTGCCTTGTGGGAGGTGCACGAGGTAGATCGGAATTATTACAAGAAACTCTTT. Translating gives CALWEVHEVDRNYYKKLF.

With regard to this clone: The mismatch at residue 12 between this DNA's translation and the TCRdb protein of a much larger clone likely reflects a read error; the protein shown is translated from the DNA. No J gene was assigned, while the V gene was called as TRGV9. The germline CDR1 and CDR2 sequences are GITISATS and ISYDGTV (reference sequence). This CDR3 has 14 residues. The CDR3 DNA reads as TGTGCCTTGTGGGACCCACTAACTGGTTGGTTCAGGATATTT. Translation: CALWDPLTGWFRIF.

This clone was picked up many times. One base separates it from a far larger clone, so it is likely a read error. Other DNA sequences from this sample encode an identical CDR3 as well. The V gene call is TRGV9, and the J gene call is absent. This CDR3 has 15 residues. The germline V gene encodes CDR1 GITISATS and CDR2 ISYDGTV (reference sequence). CDR3 sequence reads: CALWEPPVGKKIKVF. The DNA of the CDR3 is TGTGCCTTGTGGGAGCCCCCGGTGGGCAAAAAAATCAAAGTATTT.

This clone came up many times. The J gene is TRGJP, the V gene TRGV9. The CDR3 spans 16 residues. The germline V gene encodes CDR1 GITISATS and CDR2 ISYDGTV (reference sequence). Losses at the gene ends were 0 bases for V and 11 bases for J; bases not matched to a gene: 7. CDR3: CALWEVLEMGKKIKVF. The CDR3, as DNA: TGTGCCTTGTGGGAGGTGCTGGAGATGGGCAAAAAAATCAAGGTATTT.

This clone has only a few counts. TCRdb attributes to this sequence the protein of a much larger clone, which differs from the DNA translation at residue 6; a read error is likely, and the protein displayed is translated from the DNA. This chain links TRGV9 with TRGJP. The CDR3 covers 18 residues. V lost 2 bases, J lost 9 bases, and 13 bases stayed unmatched. CDR1 is GITISATS, CDR2 ISYDGTV, per germline (reference sequence). Written as DNA, the CDR3 is TGTGCCTTGTGGGAGGGAAGAACGCCCCGGTTGGGCAAAAAAATCAAGGTATTT. Its protein is CALWEGRTPRLGKKIKVF.

Ten or more counts support this clone. This likely stems from a read error, as it lies one base from a far larger clone. The identical CDR3 is also encoded by other nucleotide sequences in the sample. The chain carries TRGV9 and TRGJ1 or TRGJ2. CDR1 is GITISATS, CDR2 ISYDGTV, per germline (reference sequence). The CDR3 runs to 13 residues. The chain's CDR3 is CALWEVRYYKKLF. The CDR3 nucleotides are TGTGCTTTGTGGGAGGTGCGTTATTATAAGAAACTCTTT.

This clone was detected ten times or more. The translation of this DNA and the TCRdb protein of a much larger clone differ at residue 5, probably owing to a read error; the protein shown here is translated from the DNA. This chain connects TRGV9 to TRGJ1 or TRGJ2. As TCRdb names no J gene, one was assigned here on the basis of a DNA match to germline. CDR1 and CDR2 (germline): GITISATS, ISYDGTV (reference sequence). The CDR3 has 11 residues. The CDR3 protein is CALWGVHEKLF. For the CDR3, the DNA is TGTGCCTTGTGGGGGGTGCATGAGAAACTCTTT.

This clone has just a few counts. A single base is all that separates this from a far larger clone, so a read error is likely. The sample contains more than one DNA sequence encoding this CDR3. V gene TRGV4 combines with J gene TRGJ1 or TRGJ2. TCRdb carries no J gene annotation; the J gene was assigned here by matching the DNA with germline. Per the germline V gene, CDR1 is EGSTGY and CDR2 is YDSYTSSV. The CDR3 runs to 13 residues. CDR3 in DNA: TGTGCCACTTGGGTACCGAATTATTATAAGAAACTCTTT. Residues: CATWVPNYYKKLF.

The table lists this clone with a few counts. A far larger clone is one base from this, pointing to a likely read error. The limits of the CDR3 on the DNA are not certain, so only TCRdb's listed CDR3 is given. Other DNA sequences from this sample encode an identical CDR3 as well. V gene assignment gives TRGV9, but the J gene was left uncalled. CDR1 and CDR2 from the germline V gene are GITISATS and ISYDGTV (reference sequence). Termini included, the CDR3 measures 28 amino acids. CDR3 amino acids: CALFIIRNSLAVEQHWLSQVSIGRIQHF.

This clone was picked up many times. This DNA's translation and the protein TCRdb lists, from a much larger clone, do not match at residue 3, likely due to a read error; the protein shown is translated from the DNA. The gene calls are TRGV9 and TRGJP. CDR3 length: 16 amino acids. CDR1 is GITISATS and CDR2 is ISYDGTV in the germline V gene (reference sequence). The CDR3 DNA sequence: TGTGCCATGTGGGAGTATCAAGAGTTGGGCAAAAAAATCAAGGTATTT. Its translation is CAMWEYQELGKKIKVF.

This clone was counted only a few times. A far larger clone is one base from this, pointing to a likely read error. Other DNA sequences of this sample code for an identical CDR3. For the CDR3, the DNA is TGTGCCTTGTGGGAACCAACAACCCCCTGGAATTATTATAAGAAACTCTTT. This gives the protein CALWEPTTPWNYYKKLF. The rearrangement links TRGV9 to TRGJ1 or TRGJ2. The germline V gene has CDR1 GITISATS and CDR2 ISYDGTV (reference sequence). The V segment lost 4 bases and the J segment 0 bases; nucleotides outside the gene matches: 15. The CDR3 is made up of 17 amino acids.

This clone showed up many times. The rearrangement uses TRGV8 and TRGJ1 or TRGJ2. CDR3 length: 12 amino acids. From germline, CDR1 is VENAVY and CDR2 YDSYNSRV. V shed 5 bases and J 2 bases; nucleotides not matched to a gene: 3. The CDR3 bases are TGTGCCACCTGGGTCCATTATTATAAGAAACTCTTT. Its translation is CATWVHYYKKLF.

About this clone: Translating this DNA gives a protein that differs at residue 5 from the TCRdb one, which belongs to a much larger clone; a read error is likely, and the protein shown is this translation. This CDR3 is also generated by other DNA sequences in the sample. The V gene is TRGV9, the J gene TRGJ1 or TRGJ2. TCRdb offers no J gene call, so here the DNA was matched to germline to obtain one. The J segment lost 1 base and the V segment lost 5 bases, leaving 8 bases of the junction unmatched. The CDR3 runs to 14 residues. Germline V CDR1 and CDR2: GITISATS, ISYDGTV (reference sequence). In DNA, the CDR3 is TGTGCCTTGTGGGGGCCCCGCAATTATTATAAGAAACTCTTT. It translates to CALWGPRNYYKKLF.

This clone counts as medium-sized. The same CDR3 is also encoded by other DNA sequences in this sample. CDR3 residues: CATWDGYYKKLF. The CDR3 bases are TGTGCCACCTGGGATGGTTATTATAAGAAACTCTTT. The V call is TRGV4, the J call TRGJ1 or TRGJ2. The CDR3 sequence is 12 residues long. Germline-derived CDR1 and CDR2 are EGSTGY and YDSYTSSV. Trimming removed 1 base from V and 3 bases from J; junction bases left unmatched: 0.

In its sample, this clone was seen a few times. The protein TCRdb lists belongs to a much larger clone and differs from this DNA's translation at residue 9, which points to a read error; the protein shown is made from the DNA. The chain has TRGV9 and TRGJ1 or TRGJ2. TCRdb leaves out the J gene; it was filled in here by matching the DNA to germline. CDR1 and CDR2 (germline): GITISATS, ISYDGTV (reference sequence). After removal of 2 bases from V and 6 bases from J, the junction contained 10 bases not matched to a gene. This CDR3 has 14 amino acids. Written as DNA, the CDR3 is TGTGCCTTGTGGGAGGCCCGTACGATTTATAAGAAACTCTTT. Amino acid sequence: CALWEARTIYKKLF.

A word on this clone: A far larger clone differs by one base, so this is likely a read error. This sample includes further DNA sequences coding for the same CDR3. The CDR3 protein is CATWDNPIYKKLF. The DNA for the CDR3 is TGTGCTACCTGGGATAACCCTATCTATAAGAAACTCTTT. The chain links TRGV4 to TRGJ1 or TRGJ2. The J gene comes from matching the DNA to germline here; TCRdb lacks it. CDR1 is EGSTGY, CDR2 YDSYTSSV, per germline. The CDR3 is 13 residues long.